This T cell receptor (beta chain) was recovered during a study of cytomegalovirus exposure and HLA in healthy donors. The PCR ran on 60 Vbeta and 13 Jbeta primers. The table came from immunoSEQ multiplex PCR; TCRdb's copy has only in-frame clones and leaves some out. The top ten clones hold around 1.3% of a sample with about 160,000 clones, over 75% of them seen once. Donors counted as nominally healthy when sampled, yet unrecorded immune exposures were likely. Notes on this clone: What it binds is unknown.

Study-wide findings and caveats: A few CMV-associated chains were confirmed in vitro to be specific for CMV antigens. It was reported in a later analysis that an Asian-associated ancestry cluster showed fewer N-insertions than the roughly 710-donor mean. Only CMV serostatus was available as immune exposure information.

The germline gives CDR1 KGHSH, CDR2 LQKENI. The CDR3 is made up of 18 amino acids. V was cut by 4 bases and J by 1 base, with 20 bases left in between. The clonotype was recovered from a woman in her twenties or thirties in good health and CMV-seronegative. This rearrangement joins TRBV18 to TRBJ2-4; perhaps TRBD2 as D (6 bases). The sample taken for sequencing was PBMCs. The CDR3 sequence: CASSRRETGTPAKNIQYF. CDR3 DNA: TGTGCCAGCTCACGGAGGGAAACCGGGACTCCCGCCAAAAACATTCAGTACTTC.